Listed here are 15 T cell receptor beta chains from one sample, sequenced in a study of blood T cells in healthy people across ages. The use of a sample-barcoded 5' primer and a J-beta primer mix characterized a second PCR of roughly 7 to 11 cycles. TCRdb re-derived calls from the 5' RACE reads in MiXCR, one entry per CDR3 protein. This table has around 1,900,000 distinct CDR3 sequences, 39% appearing once. The sequencing input was blood. The receptors originated from a human donor in good health.

The chain joins TRBV15 to TRBJ2-1, with 11 bases identical to TRBD2. The CDR3 length is 17 residues. CDR1 LNHNV and CDR2 YYDKDF come from the germline V gene (reference sequence). The J segment lost 3 bases and the V segment lost 3 bases, leaving 7 bases of the junction unmatched. The CDR3 sequence: CATSSYVTSGVYNEQFF. For the CDR3, the DNA is TGTGCCACCAGCAGTTATGTGACTAGCGGGGTCTACAATGAGCAGTTCTTC. The variable domain in full, with the rest retrieved from reference TRBV15 and TRBJ2-1, is DAMVIQNPRYQVTQFGKPVTLSCSQTLNHNVMYWYQQKSSQAPKLLFHYYDKDFNNEADTPDNFQSRRPNTSFCFLDIRSPGLGDTAMYLCATSSYVTSGVYNEQFFGPGTRLTVL.

V and J are TRBV5-1 and TRBJ2-7; TRBD1 aligns across 8 bases. The CDR3 is made up of 13 amino acids. Germline V gene data show CDR1 as SGHRS and CDR2 as YFSETQ. Trimming at V came to 7 bases and at J to 2 bases, leaving 5 bases not matched to a gene. In DNA, the CDR3 is TGCGCCAGCTCGACAGGGGATGCCTACGAGCAGTACTTC. Translated: CASSTGDAYEQYF.

The chain recombines TRBV5-6 with TRBJ2-1; 13 bases fit TRBD2. CDR1 and CDR2 from the germline V gene are SGHDT and YYEEEE. The CDR3 extends over 15 amino acids. V was pared by 6 bases and J by 7 bases, with 7 bases of the junction left unmatched. CDR3 sequence reads: CASNPLAGGRNEQFF. CDR3 DNA: TGTGCCAGCAATCCACTAGCGGGGGGGCGAAATGAGCAGTTCTTC. Complete variable domain (other parts from reference TRBV5-6 and TRBJ2-1): DAGVTQSPTHLIKTRGQQVTLRCSPKSGHDTVSWYQQALGQGPQFIFQYYEEEERQRGNFPDRFSGHQFPNYSSELNVNALLLGDSALYLCASNPLAGGRNEQFFGPGTRLTVL.

The rearrangement uses TRBV7-6 and TRBJ2-3, with 9 bases aligning to TRBD2. This CDR3 is built from 17 residues. The germline gives CDR1 SGHVS, CDR2 FNYEAQ. V gave up 1 base and J gave up 2 bases; unmatched junction bases: 7. The DNA of the CDR3 is TGTGCCAGCAGCTTAGGGCTTAGCGGGGGCTTCACAGATACGCAGTATTTT. As protein: CASSLGLSGGFTDTQYF. The full variable domain, its missing parts supplied by reference TRBV7-6 and TRBJ2-3, is GAGVSQSPRYKVTKRGQDVALRCDPISGHVSLYWYRQALGQGPEFLTYFNYEAQQDKSGLPNDRFSAERPEGSISTLTIQRTEQRDSAMYRCASSLGLSGGFTDTQYFGPGTRLTVL.

In this sample, this clonotype turned up a few times. V gene TRBV4-2 combines with J gene TRBJ2-1; D is unclear. Germline values: CDR1 LGHNA, CDR2 YNFKEQ. The CDR3 spans 13 residues. Trimming took off 1 base at V and 8 bases at J, with 9 bases between the two ends. In DNA, the CDR3 is TGTGCCAGCAGCCAAGTAGGGTTCGATGAGCAGTTCTTC. Its translation: CASSQVGFDEQFF.

This clonotype turned up a few times. The rearrangement links TRBV5-1 to TRBJ1-4; unclear D gene. This CDR3 contains 13 residues. The V and J ends lost 6 bases and 5 bases respectively, with 11 bases between them. The germline V gene encodes CDR1 SGHRS and CDR2 YFSETQ. CDR3 region: CASKPDLNEKLFF. The DNA for the CDR3 is TGCGCCAGCAAACCGGACTTAAATGAAAAACTGTTTTTT.

On this clonotype itself: A read error may explain this, as a much larger clone is one base away. Lacking the conserved final phenylalanine or tryptophan, this CDR3 likely reflects a read error. This sequence joins TRBV14 and TRBJ2-5; D is possibly TRBD1 (5 bases). V shed 8 bases and J shed 1 base, with 8 bases lying between them. The germline gives CDR1 SGHDN, CDR2 FVKESK. This CDR3 comprises 12 residues. CDR3 sequence reads: CASGRGQETQYS. The CDR3 DNA reads TGTGCCAGCGGAAGGGGCCAAGAGACCCAGTACTCC.

The table lists this clonotype with a few counts. This sequence joins TRBV20-1 and TRBJ1-6; D is uncertain. Germline V gene data show CDR1 as DFQATT and CDR2 as SNEGSKA (reference sequence). The CDR3 covers 12 residues. V lost 1 base and J lost 10, with 8 bases in between. CDR3 region: CSARARLSPLHF. As DNA, the CDR3 is TGCAGTGCTAGAGCGCGTTTATCACCCCTCCACTTT.

The chain uses TRBV14 and TRBJ1-2; tentatively, D is TRBD1 (6 bases). This CDR3 contains 15 residues. In germline, CDR1 is SGHDN, CDR2 FVKESK. V was cut by 3 bases and J by 8 bases, with 19 bases left in between. Here the CDR3 reads CASSQIDRPFQGYTF. Here the CDR3 DNA reads TGTGCCAGCAGCCAGATCGACAGGCCCTTCCAAGGCTACACCTTC.

The gene calls are TRBV18 and TRBJ2-2, with 9 nucleotides matching TRBD2. The CDR3 is made up of 14 amino acids. Germline V lookup: CDR1 KGHSH, CDR2 LQKENI. Trimming at V came to 6 bases and at J to 1 base, leaving 0 bases not matched to a gene. This CDR3 is CASSTSGNTGELFF. The CDR3 nucleotides are TGTGCCAGCTCGACTAGCGGGAACACCGGGGAGCTGTTTTTT. Looking up the rest from reference TRBV18 and TRBJ2-2 gives the full variable domain: NAGVMQNPRHLVRRRGQEARLRCSPMKGHSHVYWYRQLPEEGLKFMVYLQKENIIDESGMPKERFSAEFPKEGPSILRIQQVVRGDSAAYFCASSTSGNTGELFFGEGSRLTVL.

This clonotype was found a few times. The chain combines TRBV20-1 with TRBJ2-7; the D call may be TRBD1 or TRBD2 (5 bases each). CDR1 is DFQATT, CDR2 SNEGSKA, per germline (reference sequence). V lost 3 bases, J lost 1 base, and 16 bases lay in between. The CDR3 runs to 15 residues. Here the CDR3 reads CSARVGSGASYEQYF. In DNA form, the CDR3 reads TGCAGTGCTAGGGTAGGGTCCGGGGCGTCCTACGAGCAGTACTTC.

This clonotype was counted only a few times. The chain recombines TRBV7-2 with TRBJ2-7, with 9 positions matching TRBD2. V lost 10 bases and J lost 2; bases outside the gene matches: 9. Germline V gene lookup returns CDR1 SGHTA and CDR2 FQGNSA. The length of the CDR3 is 14 residues. The CDR3 reads CAIPLAGDPYEQYF. CDR3 coding DNA: TGTGCCATCCCCTTAGCGGGGGACCCCTACGAGCAGTACTTC.

This clonotype was picked up a small number of times. The V call is TRBV29-1, the J call TRBJ2-5; D remains unclear. Between the trimmed V and J ends, which lost 1 base and 1 base, there was a span of 16 bases. CDR3 length: 16 amino acids. Germline V gene lookup returns CDR1 SQVTM and CDR2 ANQGSEA. The CDR3 nucleotides are TGCAGCGTTGAAGGGAACACTAACCAAACCCAAGAGACCCAGTACTTC. Translation: CSVEGNTNQTQETQYF.

A word on this clonotype: Sequence at one end of the junction differs from germline and may be a read error. CDR3 DNA: TGTGCCAGCAACTTATTAGGCGGGGGTATGGGTGAGCAGTTCTTC. It is translated as CASNLLGGGMGEQFF. The genes are TRBV7-2 and TRBJ2-1, with 7 bases that match TRBD2. In germline, CDR1 is SGHTA, CDR2 FQGNSA. This CDR3 has 15 amino acids. The whole variable domain, remainder taken from reference TRBV7-2 and TRBJ2-1, is GAGVSQSPSNKVTEKGKDVELRCDPISGHTALYWYRQSLGQGLEFLIYFQGNSAPDKSGLPSDRFSAERTGGSVSTLTIQRTQQEDSAVYLCASNLLGGGMGEQFFGPGTRLTVL.

The genes are TRBV7-9 and TRBJ1-2; no firm D call. V lost 3 bases and J 2 bases, leaving 10 bases between the germline ends. The CDR3 extends over 14 amino acids. CDR1 is SEHNR, CDR2 FQNEAQ, per germline (reference sequence). The CDR3 loop is CASSLGAVNYGYTF. The CDR3 DNA reads TGTGCCAGCAGCTTGGGAGCTGTCAACTATGGCTACACCTTC.